This T cell receptor (beta chain) came from a study of OX40 agonist ivuxolimab in advanced cancers. Study overall: Patients with hepatocellular carcinoma, melanoma, renal cell or head and neck cancer made up the dose-escalation patients. A male proportion of 82.7% was recorded, with mean age 60 years and range roughly 23 to 79. Overall study findings and caveats: On average, a greater number of expanded clones characterised CD8+ T cells relative to CD4+.

Points on this clone: The antigen remains undetermined.

TCRdb's table, derived via immunoSEQ multiplex PCR, lists solely in-frame clones and lacks some. Among about 83,000 clones listed, approximately 91% were seen once. This CDR3 spans 12 amino acids. Deletions cut 1 base from V and 7 bases from J, with 6 bases between. The germline V gene has CDR1 SGHRS and CDR2 YFSETQ. The sequence derives from an adult with an advanced solid tumor such as melanoma, head and neck, liver or kidney cancer. The sequencing here drew on CD4+ or CD8+ T cells sorted from blood, taken in a trial of the OX40 agonist ivuxolimab. The rearrangement links TRBV5-1 to TRBJ2-4; tentative D call: TRBD1 (6 bases). This chain's CDR3 is CASSLTGNIQYF. CDR3 bases: TGCGCCAGCAGCTTGACAGGGAACATTCAGTACTTC.